This T cell receptor (beta chain) was observed in a study of human T cells and chemical hapten exposure. The length of the CDR3 is 15 residues. V lost 0 bases and J lost 6, with 15 bases in between. Noted time point: pre-sensitization, week 0. Described treatment: therapeutic diphenylcyclopropenone sensitization with weekly scalp DPC. The library labeled individual cDNA molecules by adding unique molecular identifiers to them. TCRdb re-called the RACE reads through MiXCR, storing one row per CDR3 protein. The table has around 250,000 distinct CDR3 sequences, approximately 8.6% seen once. The study, taken as a whole, reports: Because they had alopecia, donors may respond immunologically unlike healthy people.

This clonotype was picked up a small number of times. The antigen remains undetermined. The TCR originated in a middle-aged woman with alopecia areata. Some clones in this sample may be carry-over from other donors' samples. This chain links TRBV12-3 or TRBV12-4 with TRBJ2-7; D possibly corresponds to TRBD2 (7 bases). Sequenced material: whole blood, taken in connection with sensitization to the hapten diphenylcyclopropenone (DPC). CDR3 sequence (DNA): TGTGCCAGCAGTTTAGCGGCGGGGGCAGGGGTCGAGCAGTACTTC. It codes for CASSLAAGAGVEQYF.